This TCR beta chain was sequenced in a study of T cell repertoires in cytomegalovirus infection. Whole-study context: Signatures in public TCR beta sequences pointed to both CMV infection and matching HLA type. Study-level points and caveats: The cumulative frequency of public TCR beta families identified carriers of CMV plus the relevant HLA. HLA-C-restricted CMV clonotypes gave the most frequent clonotype in two of eight donors.

Germline CDR1 and CDR2: LNHDA and SQIVND (reference sequence). V lost 3 bases and J 5 bases, leaving 4 bases between the germline ends. The CDR3 runs 11 residues. This clonotype appeared many times. What it binds is not known. TCRdb reanalysed the reads using MiXCR and keeps one entry per CDR3 protein. The sample shows around 630,000 distinct CDR3 sequences, 20% to 30% of them seen only once. The sequence was obtained from a human donor in good health (CMV status not recorded). Some clones in this sample may be carry-over from other donors' samples. The sequenced sample was CD8+ T cells from PBMCs. The V call is TRBV19, the J call TRBJ1-1; D is unresolved. For the CDR3, the DNA is TGTGCCAGTAGTATGTGGACTGAAGCTTTCTTT. Residues: CASSMWTEAFF.